The TCR beta chain under discussion was sequenced for a study of PD-L1 blockade in urothelial cancer. Study as a whole: Researchers looked at the blood 3 weeks (second dose) and 6 weeks after treatment began.

Peripheral blood mononuclear cells were collected from every patient before and during treatment, yielding between 1 and 8 samples per patient. The CDR3 has 15 residues. Trimming cost V 8 bases and J 4 bases; bases outside gene matches: 12. Per germline, CDR1 MNHNS and CDR2 SASEGT. Each PCR reaction had synthetic TCR analog templates spiked into it. Here immunoSEQ multiplex PCR was the method, and the copy in TCRdb shows in-frame clones only, minus some. This sample has 35,000 to 45,000 clones, with more than 65% found just once. The origin of this receptor is a man between 65 and 85 years old with urothelial cancer. Sequences were derived from PBMCs, sampled around atezolizumab (anti-PD-L1) treatment. The V call is TRBV6-1, the J call TRBJ2-7; the match to TRBD1 covers 9 bases. The DNA for the CDR3 is TGTGCCAGCTCCGTCACCGGGACAGGGATGTACGAGCAGTACTTC. Its translation is CASSVTGTGMYEQYF.